This T cell receptor beta chain emerged from a study of chemoradiotherapy in HPV16-positive cancers. Study results and limitations: Candidate HPV-specific clones and E7-related TCR motifs grew in tumor during treatment. Better recurrence-free survival went with HPV-responsive T-cell expansion in HPV16-positive patients. Functional assays defining HPV-specific T cells used only a couple of HPV16-positive patients.

Worth noting for this clone: Its antigen is unidentified.

CDR3 length: 14 amino acids. CDR1 is MNHEY and CDR2 is SMNVEV in the germline V gene (reference sequence). V lost 3 bases and J lost 3, with 12 bases in between. Repertoires were sampled repeatedly during chemoradiotherapy. Using immunoSEQ multiplex PCR, the repertoire was profiled, and TCRdb retains in-frame clones only, with some absent. The table has about 29,000 clones, around 93% seen once. Sequencing used blood, obtained from a patient who underwent chemoradiotherapy. The V gene is TRBV27, the J gene TRBJ2-7; no definite D call. This clonotype was sampled from a human donor with HPV-associated anogenital cancer. The CDR3 protein is CASSFLGTIYEQYF. Written as DNA, the CDR3 is TGTGCCAGCAGTTTTTTGGGAACCATCTACGAGCAGTACTTC.